The 17 T cell receptor beta chains in this list originate from one sample, sequenced in a study of control samples from healthy donors and cancer patients. TCRdb's table, derived via immunoSEQ multiplex PCR, lists solely in-frame clones and lacks some. The table has approximately 70,000 clones, more than 85% seen once; the top ten hold under 5%. The sequencing sample was made of blood. The origin of the receptors is a woman between 45 and 60 years old in good health.

The chain carries TRBV5-8 and TRBJ2-6, with D unclear. From germline, CDR1 is SGHTS and CDR2 YDEGEE. There are 15 residues in the CDR3. V was pared by 2 bases and J by 0 bases, with 6 bases between. The CDR3, as DNA: TGTGCCAGCAGCTTCGAGTTCTCTGGGGCCAACGTCCTGACTTTC. Its protein is CASSFEFSGANVLTF.

The chain joins TRBV18 to TRBJ1-1; D might be TRBD1 (5 bases). In germline, CDR1 is KGHSH, CDR2 LQKENI. Trimming stripped 5 bases from V and 0 bases from J, with 13 bases between. The CDR3 is made up of 15 amino acids. This CDR3 reads CASSRKRGMNTEAFF. The CDR3 coding sequence is TGTGCCAGCTCAAGGAAGAGGGGTATGAACACTGAAGCTTTCTTT.

This clone was detected only a few times. The CDR3 protein is CASKQGASYDEQFF. Written as DNA, the CDR3 is TGTGCCAGTAAACAGGGGGCCTCGTATGATGAGCAGTTCTTC. The chain employs TRBV12-5 and TRBJ2-1; 9 positions match TRBD1. Germline CDR1 and CDR2: LGHNT and FRNRAP. This CDR3 is 14 amino acids long.

The rearrangement joins TRBV27 to TRBJ1-2; D might be TRBD1 (5 bases). The V gene lost 6 bases and the J gene lost 5 bases, with 13 bases spanning the gap. Germline-derived CDR1 and CDR2 are MNHEY and SMNVEV (reference sequence). CDR3 size: 13 residues. CDR3 protein: CASRSGTYYGYTF. The CDR3 nucleotides are TGTGCCAGCAGATCGGGGACTTATTATGGCTACACCTTC.

The V and J genes are TRBV9 and TRBJ2-7; 8 bases line up with TRBD1. Germline CDR1 is SGDLS and CDR2 is YYNGEE. The CDR3 has 14 amino acids. Trimming cost V 3 bases and J 1 base; bases outside gene matches: 3. Here the CDR3 DNA reads TGTGCCAGCAGCGGACAGGGGCTGTCCTACGAGCAGTACTTC. The encoded protein is CASSGQGLSYEQYF.

DNA for the CDR3: TGTGCCAGCAGTCCCTATAGGGGGAGAGACAATGAGCAGTTCTTC. Protein sequence: CASSPYRGRDNEQFF. The chain has TRBV27 and TRBJ2-1; a weak D match, TRBD1 (6 bases). This CDR3 has 15 amino acids. CDR1 MNHEY and CDR2 SMNVEV come from the germline V gene (reference sequence). V lost 5 bases, J lost 5 bases, and 16 bases lay in between.

This chain connects TRBV6-5 to TRBJ1-5; TRBD1 matches at 7 bases. Germline-derived CDR1 and CDR2 are MNHEY and SVGAGI. Trimming removed 5 bases from V and 7 bases from J; junction bases left unmatched: 8. The CDR3 runs to 14 residues. The CDR3 here is CASSRQGGDQPQHF. CDR3 bases: TGTGCCAGCAGTCGACAGGGTGGGGACCAGCCCCAGCATTTT.

This sequence joins TRBV29-1 and TRBJ1-4, with D uncertain. V was clipped by 6 bases and J by 0 bases, with 11 bases between them. In germline, CDR1 is SQVTM, CDR2 ANQGSEA. The length of the CDR3 is 14 residues. The CDR3 DNA reads TGCAGCGTGAGAGGGCATGCAACTAATGAAAAACTGTTTTTT. Its translation is CSVRGHATNEKLFF.

This chain uses TRBV5-8 with TRBJ2-7; TRBD2 agrees at 14 bases. J gave up 3 bases and V 4 bases, and 6 bases lay outside the gene matches. Germline lookup yields CDR1 SGHTS and CDR2 YDEGEE. The CDR3 is made up of 16 amino acids. CDR3 amino acids: CASSLPGLAGDYEQYF. The CDR3, as DNA: TGTGCCAGCAGCCTACCGGGACTAGCGGGAGACTACGAGCAGTACTTC.

This clone was detected once. The J gene is TRBJ2-2, the V gene TRBV6-6; D might be TRBD2 (6 bases). CDR1 is MNHNY and CDR2 is SVGAGI in the germline V gene (reference sequence). There are 16 residues in the CDR3. V gave up 4 bases and J gave up 5 bases, with 17 bases separating them. In DNA, the CDR3 is TGTGCCAGCAGTTCATCCGGGACTCTCCAAACCGGGGAGCTGTTTTTT. Protein: CASSSSGTLQTGELFF.

The chain combines TRBV5-6 with TRBJ2-2; D ambiguous. The CDR3 is 15 residues long. V lost 1 base, J lost 1 base, and 8 bases lay in between. Germline V gene lookup returns CDR1 SGHDT and CDR2 YYEEEE. CDR3 nucleotide sequence: TGTGCCAGCAGCTTGCCCGGATTGAACACCGGGGAGCTGTTTTTT. Translating it yields CASSLPGLNTGELFF.

The rearrangement joins TRBV4-1 to TRBJ1-2, with a possible D match to TRBD1 (5 bases). The V end lost 1 base, the J end lost 3 bases, and 15 bases lay between the germline ends. CDR3 length: 16 amino acids. Germline CDR1 MGHRA, CDR2 YSYEKL. The CDR3 DNA reads TGCGCCAGCAGCCAAGGGCTCGGGGCAGCTTACTATGGCTACACCTTC. Protein product: CASSQGLGAAYYGYTF.

This clone was seen more than once but under ten times. The chain couples TRBV5-4 to TRBJ2-7; possible D gene TRBD1, 6 bases. Germline loops: CDR1 SGHNT, CDR2 YYREEE (reference sequence). CDR3 length: 16 residues. V dropped 0 bases and J dropped 7 bases, with 20 bases sitting between them. This CDR3 is CASSLAGELTLREQYF. Here the CDR3 DNA reads TGTGCCAGCAGCTTGGCAGGGGAGTTAACCCTACGGGAGCAGTACTTC.

V and J are TRBV7-9 and TRBJ1-6; possible D gene TRBD1, 5 bases. V was cut by 5 bases and J by 7 bases, with 12 bases left in between. CDR1 is SEHNR and CDR2 is FQNEAQ in the germline V gene (reference sequence). The CDR3 is 14 amino acids. The chain's CDR3 is CASSLTKGNSPLHF. The CDR3 DNA follows: TGTGCCAGCAGCCTGACAAAGGGGAATTCACCCCTCCACTTT. Variable domain in full (rest from reference TRBV7-9 and TRBJ1-6): DTGVSQNPRHKITKRGQNVTFRCDPISEHNRLYWYRQTLGQGPEFLTYFQNEAQLEKSRLLSDRFSAERPKGSFSTLEIQRTEQGDSAMYLCASSLTKGNSPLHFGNGTRLTVT.

The V and J genes are TRBV9 and TRBJ1-1, with D hard to call. Germline CDR1 is SGDLS and CDR2 is YYNGEE. The CDR3 covers 13 residues. Trimming left V 0 bases short and J 7 bases short, with 10 bases between. The CDR3 reads CASSVATTLEAFF. For the CDR3, the DNA is TGTGCCAGCAGCGTAGCGACAACTCTTGAAGCTTTCTTT.

The rearrangement links TRBV4-1 to TRBJ1-1, with 9 bases identical to TRBD1. J was trimmed by 5 bases and V by 3 bases; bases with no gene match: 10. This CDR3 region has 16 residues. CDR1 and CDR2 (germline): MGHRA, YSYEKL. CDR3 sequence: CASSQPLQGAGTEAFF. CDR3 bases: TGCGCCAGCAGCCAGCCACTACAGGGGGCGGGAACTGAAGCTTTCTTT.

The chain is built from TRBV5-4 and TRBJ2-1, with TRBD2 identical over 14 bases. Trimming at V came to 4 bases and at J to 7 bases, leaving 10 bases not matched to a gene. The CDR3 length is 17 residues. Germline V lookup: CDR1 SGHNT, CDR2 YYREEE (reference sequence). The CDR3 DNA is TGTGCCAGCAGCCAGGGACTAGCGGGAGTTAAGGGGAATGAGCAGTTCTTC. Translated: CASSQGLAGVKGNEQFF.